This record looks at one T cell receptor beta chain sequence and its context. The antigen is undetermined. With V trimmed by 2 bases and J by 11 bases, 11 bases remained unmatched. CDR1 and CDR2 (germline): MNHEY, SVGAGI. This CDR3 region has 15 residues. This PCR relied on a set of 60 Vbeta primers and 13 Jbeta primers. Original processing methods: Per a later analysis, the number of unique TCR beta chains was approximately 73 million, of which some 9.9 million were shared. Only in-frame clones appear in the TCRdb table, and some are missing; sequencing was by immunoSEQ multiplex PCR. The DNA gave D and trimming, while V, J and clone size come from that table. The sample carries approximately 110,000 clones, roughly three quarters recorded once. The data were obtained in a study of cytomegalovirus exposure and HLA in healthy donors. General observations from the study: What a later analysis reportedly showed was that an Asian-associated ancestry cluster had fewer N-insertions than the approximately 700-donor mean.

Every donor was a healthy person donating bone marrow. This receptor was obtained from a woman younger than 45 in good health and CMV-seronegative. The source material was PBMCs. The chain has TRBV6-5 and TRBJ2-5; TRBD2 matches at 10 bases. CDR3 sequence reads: CASSYRASGSGEQYF. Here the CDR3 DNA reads TGTGCCAGCAGTTACCGGGCTAGCGGGAGCGGAGAGCAGTACTTC.